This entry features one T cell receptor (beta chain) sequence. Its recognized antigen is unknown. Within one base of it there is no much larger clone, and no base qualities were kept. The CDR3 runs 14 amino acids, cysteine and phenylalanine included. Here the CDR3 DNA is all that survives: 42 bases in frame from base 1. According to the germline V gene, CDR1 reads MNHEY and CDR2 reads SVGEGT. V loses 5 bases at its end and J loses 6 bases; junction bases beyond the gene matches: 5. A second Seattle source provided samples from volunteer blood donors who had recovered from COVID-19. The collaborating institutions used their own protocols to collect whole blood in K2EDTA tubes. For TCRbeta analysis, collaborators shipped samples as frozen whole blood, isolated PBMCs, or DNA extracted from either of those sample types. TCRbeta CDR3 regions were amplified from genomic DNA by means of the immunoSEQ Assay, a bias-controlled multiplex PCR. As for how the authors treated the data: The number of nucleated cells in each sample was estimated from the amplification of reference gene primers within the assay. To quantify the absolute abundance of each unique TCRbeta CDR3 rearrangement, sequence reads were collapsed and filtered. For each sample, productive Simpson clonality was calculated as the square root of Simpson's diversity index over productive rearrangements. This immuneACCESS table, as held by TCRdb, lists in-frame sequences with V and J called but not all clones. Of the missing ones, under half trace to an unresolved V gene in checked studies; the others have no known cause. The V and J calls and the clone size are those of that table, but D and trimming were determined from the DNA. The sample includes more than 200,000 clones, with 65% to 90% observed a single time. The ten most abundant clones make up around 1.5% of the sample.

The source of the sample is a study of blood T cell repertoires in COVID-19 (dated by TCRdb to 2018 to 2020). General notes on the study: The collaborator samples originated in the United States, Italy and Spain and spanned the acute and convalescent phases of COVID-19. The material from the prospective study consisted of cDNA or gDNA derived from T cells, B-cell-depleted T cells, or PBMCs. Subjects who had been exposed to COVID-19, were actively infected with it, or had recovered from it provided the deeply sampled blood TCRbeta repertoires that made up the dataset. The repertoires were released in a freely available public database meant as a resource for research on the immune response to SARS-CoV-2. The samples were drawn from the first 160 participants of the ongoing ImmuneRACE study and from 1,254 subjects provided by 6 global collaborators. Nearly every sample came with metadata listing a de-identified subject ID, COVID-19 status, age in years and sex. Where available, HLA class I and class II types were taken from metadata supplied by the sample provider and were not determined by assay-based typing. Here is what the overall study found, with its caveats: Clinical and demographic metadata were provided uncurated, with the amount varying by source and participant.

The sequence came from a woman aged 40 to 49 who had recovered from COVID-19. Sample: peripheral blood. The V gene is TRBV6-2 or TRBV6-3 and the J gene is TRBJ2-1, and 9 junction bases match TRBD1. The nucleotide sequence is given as TGTGCCAGCAGTGGGACAGGGATTGTCAATGAGCAGTTCTTC. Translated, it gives CASSGTGIVNEQFF.